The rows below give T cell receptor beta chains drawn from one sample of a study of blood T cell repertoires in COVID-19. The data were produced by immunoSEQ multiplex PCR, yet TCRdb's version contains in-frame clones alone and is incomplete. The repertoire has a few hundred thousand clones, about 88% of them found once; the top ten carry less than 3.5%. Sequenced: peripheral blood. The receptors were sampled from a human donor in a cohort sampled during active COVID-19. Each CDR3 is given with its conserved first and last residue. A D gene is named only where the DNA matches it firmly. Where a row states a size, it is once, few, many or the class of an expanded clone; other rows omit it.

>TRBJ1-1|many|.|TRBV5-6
CASSRGMWSTEAFF
TGTGCCAGCAGCCGCGGGATGTGGAGCACTGAAGCTTTCTTT
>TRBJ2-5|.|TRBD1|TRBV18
CASSPWDSGPETQYF
TGTGCCAGCTCACCATGGGACAGTGGGCCAGAGACCCAGTACTTC
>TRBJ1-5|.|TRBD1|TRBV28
CASRGSGQGKNQPQHF
TGTGCCAGCAGGGGATCCGGACAGGGGAAAAATCAGCCCCAGCATTTT
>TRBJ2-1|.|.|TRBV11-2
CASSPVHGVEQFF
TGTGCCAGCAGCCCAGTTCACGGGGTCGAGCAGTTCTTC
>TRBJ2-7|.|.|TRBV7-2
CASSLATGEQYF
TGTGCCAGCAGCTTAGCAACGGGCGAGCAGTACTTC
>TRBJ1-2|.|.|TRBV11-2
CASSLANAPYYGYTF
TGTGCCAGCAGCTTAGCGAACGCGCCTTACTATGGCTACACCTTC
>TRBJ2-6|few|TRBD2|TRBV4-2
CASSQVASGGTPGANVLTF
TGTGCCAGCAGCCAAGTCGCTAGCGGGGGGACCCCTGGGGCCAACGTCCTGACTTTC
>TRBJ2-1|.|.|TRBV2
CASNLLRTSNEQFF
TGTGCCAGTAACCTCCTACGAACTAGCAATGAGCAGTTCTTC
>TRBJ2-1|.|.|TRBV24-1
CATSDGEPPQEQFF
TGTGCCACCAGTGATGGGGAGCCCCCCCAGGAGCAGTTCTTC
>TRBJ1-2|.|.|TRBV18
CASSPPVRGGYTF
TGTGCCAGCTCACCACCAGTCCGGGGAGGCTACACCTTC
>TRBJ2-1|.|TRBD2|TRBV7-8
CASSPRGGGASGRSVNEQFF
TGTGCCAGCAGCCCTAGGGGAGGGGGCGCTAGCGGGAGATCGGTCAATGAGCAGTTCTTC
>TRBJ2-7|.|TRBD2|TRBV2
CASMREGLTYEQYF
TGTGCCAGCATGAGGGAGGGCTTAACCTACGAGCAGTACTTC
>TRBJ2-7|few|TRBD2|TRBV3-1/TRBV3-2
CASKGIGLAGLYEQYF
TGTGCCAGCAAGGGGATAGGACTAGCGGGGTTGTACGAGCAGTACTTC
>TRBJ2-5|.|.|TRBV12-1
CASSRTQREGHETQYF
TGTGCCAGCAGCCGTACGCAGCGGGAGGGCCACGAGACCCAGTACTTC
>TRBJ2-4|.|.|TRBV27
CASSLGGPNGPRYF
TGTGCCAGCAGTTTAGGTGGCCCCAATGGGCCAAGGTACTTC
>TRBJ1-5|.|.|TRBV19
CASSIDLSSGYQPQHF
TGTGCCAGTAGTATAGATCTTTCGTCGGGGTATCAGCCCCAGCATTTT
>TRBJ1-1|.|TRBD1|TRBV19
CASSHRGTEAFF
TGTGCCAGTAGTCACAGGGGGACTGAAGCTTTCTTT
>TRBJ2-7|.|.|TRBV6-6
CASRVEAVSYEQYF
TGTGCCAGCAGAGTCGAGGCAGTCTCCTACGAGCAGTACTTC
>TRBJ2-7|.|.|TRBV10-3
CAISVGTEGIEQYF
TGTGCCATCAGTGTTGGGACGGAGGGGATCGAGCAGTACTTC